These 32 T cell receptor beta chains were sequenced from one sample in a study of T cells in Graves' hyperthyroidism and ophthalmopathy. From RNA transcripts, TCR beta CDR3 regions were amplified. TCR CDR3 underwent first-round RT-PCR with the HTBI primer set. TCRdb used MiXCR to reprocess the multiplex PCR reads, holding one entry per CDR3 protein. The sample has more than 300,000 distinct CDR3 sequences, about 18% seen once. Sequencing used blood. All receptors come from a woman aged 30 to 39 with Graves' hyperthyroidism that later progressed to Graves' ophthalmopathy.

This clonotype was detected only a few times. This chain joins TRBV24-1 and TRBJ2-1; 10 bases align to TRBD2. CDR1 and CDR2 from the germline V gene are KGHDR and SFDVKD. V lost 5 bases, J lost 2 bases, and 11 bases stayed unmatched. The CDR3 spans 18 residues. CDR3 bases: TGTGCCACCAGTGGGTCCCTAGCGGGGGAGGTCACCTACAATGAGCAGTTCTTC. This encodes CATSGSLAGEVTYNEQFF.

This clonotype was observed many times. The chain carries TRBV30 and TRBJ2-7; D gene unclear. Trimming removed 2 bases at V and 2 bases at J, with 16 bases between. The CDR3 runs 15 residues. Germline CDR1 is GTSNPN and CDR2 is SVGIG (reference sequence). The CDR3 sequence is CAWSSPGLYAYEQYF. The CDR3 bases are TGTGCCTGGAGTTCCCCGGGCCTATACGCCTACGAGCAGTACTTC.

This chain links TRBV20-1 with TRBJ2-1; TRBD2 agrees at 12 bases. The germline V gene has CDR1 DFQATT and CDR2 SNEGSKA (reference sequence). V was pared by 3 bases and J by 9 bases, with 9 bases of the junction left unmatched. CDR3 length: 15 residues. The CDR3 DNA reads as TGCAGTGCTAGTCCTAGCGGGAGGGCCCGTGGTGAGCAGTTCTTC. This sequence encodes CSASPSGRARGEQFF.

The CDR3 DNA sequence: TGTGCCAGCAGCGGGAGCGGCGATACGCAGTATTTT. As protein: CASSGSGDTQYF. The chain links TRBV7-8 to TRBJ2-3, with D tentatively TRBD2 (5 bases). Per germline, CDR1 SGHVS and CDR2 FQNEAQ. CDR3 length equals 12 residues. The ends were cut back, 5 bases at V and 6 bases at J, with 9 bases in the middle.

The gene calls are TRBV7-9 and TRBJ2-1; 8 bases agree with TRBD1. Germline V gene data show CDR1 as SEHNR and CDR2 as FQNEAQ (reference sequence). The CDR3 loop spans 13 amino acids. J lost 7 bases, V lost 4 bases, and 3 bases had no gene match. The CDR3 sequence is CASSSGQANEQFF. The CDR3 nucleotides are TGTGCCAGCAGCTCGGGACAGGCTAATGAGCAGTTCTTC.

The V gene is TRBV7-2, the J gene TRBJ2-7; D gene unclear. This CDR3 has 16 amino acids. V was pared by 2 bases and J by 2 bases, with 16 bases between. Germline CDR1 SGHTA, CDR2 FQGNSA. The CDR3 spells CASSLNLGRQTYEQYF. CDR3 coding DNA: TGTGCCAGCAGCTTAAATTTAGGTAGGCAGACCTACGAGCAGTACTTC.

This clonotype appeared many times. This chain links TRBV27 with TRBJ2-2; perhaps TRBD1 as D (6 bases). CDR3 length: 15 residues. CDR1 is MNHEY, CDR2 SMNVEV, per germline (reference sequence). With 6 bases removed from V and 0 bases from J, the gap between germline ends came to 11 bases. CDR3 sequence reads: CASSWTVPNTGELFF. DNA of the CDR3: TGTGCCAGCAGCTGGACAGTACCGAACACCGGGGAGCTGTTTTTT.

The V and J genes are TRBV20-1 and TRBJ2-7; D ambiguous. The ends were cut back, 1 base at V and 7 bases at J, with 20 bases in the middle. The CDR3 is 15 amino acids. Germline-derived CDR1 and CDR2 are DFQATT and SNEGSKA (reference sequence). In nucleotides, the CDR3 is TGCAGTGCTAGAGGGCCCTTCGCGAGAAACAGAGAGCAGTACTTC. It codes for CSARGPFARNREQYF.

This clonotype has at least ten counts. The chain joins TRBV15 to TRBJ1-5; D ambiguous. Germline V lookup: CDR1 LNHNV, CDR2 YYDKDF (reference sequence). V shed 0 bases and J shed 10 bases, with 10 bases lying between them. This CDR3 contains 13 residues. CDR3 loop: CATSRDPGEPQHF. CDR3 nucleotide sequence: TGTGCCACCAGCAGAGACCCTGGCGAACCCCAGCATTTT.

The chain is built from TRBV6-1 and TRBJ1-2, with TRBD1 matching over 7 bases. Germline values: CDR1 MNHNS, CDR2 SASEGT. The CDR3 is 16 residues long. The V gene end was trimmed by 4 bases and the J gene end by 0 bases; junction bases not matched to a gene: 8. This CDR3 is CASSAKTGTTNYGYTF. The CDR3 DNA reads as TGTGCCAGCAGTGCCAAGACAGGGACTACTAACTATGGCTACACCTTC.

On this clonotype itself: It may be a read error: a sequence one base away is much more abundant. V is TRBV2 and J is TRBJ1-4; tentatively, D is TRBD1 (5 bases). This CDR3 spans 14 amino acids. The V gene lost 4 bases and the J gene lost 6 bases, with 12 bases spanning the gap. Germline assignment: CDR1 SNHLY and CDR2 FYNNEI. The CDR3 spells CASSGDGGDEKLFF. The CDR3 DNA follows: TGTGCCAGCAGTGGGGACGGGGGGGATGAAAAACTGTTTTTT.

V gene TRBV5-1 combines with J gene TRBJ2-5; D may correspond to TRBD1 or TRBD2 (6 bases each). Germline V gene lookup returns CDR1 SGHRS and CDR2 YFSETQ. Trimming pared 3 bases from V and 2 bases from J, leaving 14 bases between. The CDR3 extends over 15 amino acids. The CDR3 spells CASSSGVQGQETQYF. DNA of the CDR3: TGCGCCAGCAGCTCGGGGGTCCAGGGGCAAGAGACCCAGTACTTC. The full variable domain, completed using reference TRBV5-1 and TRBJ2-5, is KAGVTQTPRYLIKTRGQQVTLSCSPISGHRSVSWYQQTPGQGLQFLFEYFSETQRNKGNFPGRFSGRQFSNSRSEMNVSTLELGDSALYLCASSSGVQGQETQYFGPGTRLLVL.

This clonotype showed up many times. The chain joins TRBV3-1 to TRBJ1-5; the D gene is possibly TRBD1 (6 bases). V lost 4 bases to trimming and J lost 8 bases, with 12 bases between them. The germline V gene encodes CDR1 LGHDT and CDR2 YNNKEL (reference sequence). The CDR3 consists of 13 residues. The CDR3 region is CASSPQGWEPQHF. CDR3 nucleotides: TGTGCCAGCAGCCCACAGGGTTGGGAGCCCCAGCATTTT.

This clonotype was seen repeatedly, ten times or more. The chain links TRBV27 to TRBJ1-2; no clear D gene. V lost 2 bases, J lost 3 bases, and 16 bases lay in between. The CDR3 loop spans 16 amino acids. Germline V gene lookup returns CDR1 MNHEY and CDR2 SMNVEV (reference sequence). The CDR3 loop reads CASSLEWQSRHYGYTF. Here the CDR3 DNA reads TGTGCCAGCAGTTTAGAGTGGCAGAGCCGACACTATGGCTACACCTTC.

This clonotype was counted ten times or more. The chain links TRBV15 to TRBJ2-7, with a possible D match to TRBD1 (6 bases). Trimming stripped 2 bases from V and 6 bases from J, with 11 bases between. The length of the CDR3 is 13 residues. Germline values: CDR1 LNHNV, CDR2 YYDKDF (reference sequence). DNA of the CDR3: TGTGCCACCAGCAGATATCAGGGGAGCGAGCAGTACTTC. Amino acid sequence: CATSRYQGSEQYF.

The genes are TRBV5-1 and TRBJ2-1; D remains unclear. V lost 1 base and J lost 8, with 22 bases in between. The CDR3 is 17 residues long. The germline V gene has CDR1 SGHRS and CDR2 YFSETQ. Here the CDR3 DNA reads TGCGCCAGCAGCTTGTTTTCCATGCACACAGCTTACGATGAGCAGTTCTTC. Protein sequence: CASSLFSMHTAYDEQFF.

This clonotype occurred once. V gene TRBV13 combines with J gene TRBJ2-7; D may match TRBD1 or TRBD2 (5 bases each). Trimming cost V 2 bases and J 1 base, with 15 bases left between them. The germline V gene has CDR1 PRHDT and CDR2 FYEKMQ (reference sequence). The CDR3 totals 16 residues. The CDR3 DNA reads TGTGCCAGCAGCTTATCCCCAGGGACCATGTCCTACGAGCAGTACTTC. It encodes CASSLSPGTMSYEQYF.

This clonotype was recorded many times. The V gene is TRBV2, the J gene TRBJ1-2, with 8 bases fitting TRBD1. Losses at the gene ends were 6 bases for V and 8 bases for J; bases not matched to a gene: 11. The CDR3 spans 14 residues. Germline V gene lookup returns CDR1 SNHLY and CDR2 FYNNEI. CDR3 in amino acids: CASSPGQALRGYTF. Here the CDR3 DNA reads TGTGCCAGCAGCCCGGGACAGGCTCTACGGGGCTACACCTTC.

This clonotype has only a few counts. Possible read error: a much larger clone is one base away. The rearrangement links TRBV18 to TRBJ2-1, with TRBD2 identical over 9 bases. The CDR3 is 16 residues long. Germline CDR1 and CDR2: KGHSH and LQKENI. J lost 4 bases, V lost 2 bases, and 6 bases had no gene match. The CDR3 DNA is TGTGCCAGCTCACCAGCGGGAGGGCCAATGTACAATGAGCAGTTCTTC. Its protein product is CASSPAGGPMYNEQFF.

V is TRBV3-1 and J is TRBJ2-7, with D uncertain. The CDR3 loop spans 13 amino acids. Trimming pared 3 bases from V and 0 bases from J, leaving 6 bases between. Germline V CDR1 and CDR2: LGHDT, YNNKEL (reference sequence). The CDR3: CASSQRSSYEQYF. In nucleotides, the CDR3 is TGTGCCAGCAGCCAGAGGAGCTCCTACGAGCAGTACTTC.

This clonotype was detected many times. This chain joins TRBV27 and TRBJ1-3, with D possibly being TRBD1 (6 bases). This CDR3 contains 13 residues. V was clipped by 7 bases and J by 9 bases, with 16 bases between them. The germline V gene encodes CDR1 MNHEY and CDR2 SMNVEV (reference sequence). Written as DNA, the CDR3 is TGTGCCAGCAAGTTTTCCAGGGGAGGCACCATATATTTT. Translated, it gives CASKFSRGGTIYF.

This clonotype was observed at least ten times. The chain carries TRBV13 and TRBJ2-7; 7 nucleotides match TRBD2. Trimming cost V 3 bases and J 6 bases; bases outside gene matches: 5. From germline, CDR1 is PRHDT and CDR2 FYEKMQ (reference sequence). This CDR3 is built from 13 residues. The CDR3 reads CASSFSASGEQYF. Written as DNA, the CDR3 is TGTGCCAGCAGCTTTTCCGCTAGCGGCGAGCAGTACTTC.

This rearrangement joins TRBV5-1 to TRBJ2-2; D remains ambiguous. This CDR3 is 14 amino acids long. Germline values: CDR1 SGHRS, CDR2 YFSETQ. V was shortened by 4 bases and J by 0 bases, with 7 bases between the two germline ends. CDR3: CASSPGPNTGELFF. CDR3 coding DNA: TGCGCCAGCAGCCCCGGACCGAACACCGGGGAGCTGTTTTTT.

This clonotype was counted many times. This sequence joins TRBV27 and TRBJ1-6; no reliable D call. CDR3 size: 15 residues. Germline loops: CDR1 MNHEY, CDR2 SMNVEV (reference sequence). Between the trimmed V and J ends, which lost 1 base and 11 bases, there was a span of 15 bases. The CDR3 reads CASSLFVPVGTPLHF. The DNA of the CDR3 is TGTGCCAGCAGTTTATTCGTCCCGGTGGGGACACCCCTCCACTTT.

This rearrangement joins TRBV15 to TRBJ1-6, with TRBD1 identical over 7 bases. V was pared by 4 bases and J by 7 bases, with 4 bases of the junction left unmatched. CDR3 length: 14 amino acids. Per germline, CDR1 LNHNV and CDR2 YYDKDF (reference sequence). The CDR3 is CATSNGDRNSPLHF. The DNA for the CDR3 is TGTGCCACCAGCAACGGGGACAGAAATTCACCCCTCCACTTT.

This chain connects TRBV11-2 to TRBJ2-1; no reliable D call. The germline V gene encodes CDR1 SGHAT and CDR2 FQNNGV. The CDR3 length is 14 residues. V dropped 6 bases and J dropped 9 bases, with 18 bases sitting between them. CDR3 loop: CASSYGLDSSEQFF. CDR3 DNA: TGTGCCAGCAGTTACGGCCTAGATTCTAGTGAGCAGTTCTTC.

The V call is TRBV12-3 or TRBV12-4, the J call TRBJ2-6, with a weak D call TRBD2 (8 bases). V was pared by 5 bases and J by 1 base, with 18 bases between. The CDR3 is 18 amino acids. CDR3 bases: TGTGCCAGCAGTGTCAGACAGGGACTAGTATCTGGGGCCAACGTCCTGACTTTC. The encoded protein is CASSVRQGLVSGANVLTF.

This chain uses TRBV6-2 or TRBV6-3 with TRBJ1-2, with D perhaps TRBD1 (6 bases). The CDR3 totals 15 residues. The germline gives CDR1 MNHEY, CDR2 SVGEGT. V was trimmed by 3 bases and J by 5 bases, leaving 16 bases between them. CDR3 amino acids: CASSYTGQIDYGYTF. For the CDR3, the DNA is TGTGCCAGCAGTTATACTGGACAGATCGATTATGGCTACACCTTC.

This clonotype was counted only a few times. The rearrangement uses TRBV7-9 and TRBJ1-2; 11 nucleotides line up with TRBD1. The J segment lost 8 bases and the V segment lost 5 bases, leaving 13 bases of the junction unmatched. CDR3 length: 16 amino acids. Germline assignment: CDR1 SEHNR and CDR2 FQNEAQ (reference sequence). CDR3 in amino acids: CASSRGQGALGNGYTF. The CDR3 DNA is TGTGCCAGCAGCCGTGGACAGGGGGCACTAGGGAACGGCTACACCTTC. The variable domain in full, completed from reference TRBV7-9 and TRBJ1-2, reads DTGVSQNPRHKITKRGQNVTFRCDPISEHNRLYWYRQTLGQGPEFLTYFQNEAQLEKSRLLSDRFSAERPKGSFSTLEIQRTEQGDSAMYLCASSRGQGALGNGYTFGSGTRLTVV.

This clonotype was picked up many times. The chain employs TRBV28 and TRBJ2-5; TRBD1 might be the D (6 bases). CDR1 is MDHEN and CDR2 is SYDVKM in the germline V gene. Trimming left V 6 bases short and J 9 bases short, with 26 bases between. The CDR3 covers 16 residues. CDR3 amino acids: CASRMTGQGVFRAQYF. The CDR3 region has the DNA TGTGCCAGCAGAATGACGGGACAAGGGGTTTTCAGGGCCCAGTACTTC.

This clonotype was observed many times. The chain employs TRBV19 and TRBJ2-1, with a weak D call TRBD2 (6 bases). Trimming took off 0 bases at V and 0 bases at J, with 18 bases between the two ends. CDR3 size: 19 residues. CDR1 is LNHDA and CDR2 is SQIVND in the germline V gene (reference sequence). This CDR3 reads CASSIDHPGESPSYNEQFF. The CDR3 DNA reads TGTGCCAGTAGTATAGATCACCCGGGAGAAAGCCCCTCCTACAATGAGCAGTTCTTC.

This clonotype has a handful of counts. The rearrangement uses TRBV5-5 and TRBJ2-3; perhaps TRBD2 as D (6 bases). The germline V gene has CDR1 SGHKS and CDR2 YYEKEE (reference sequence). Trimming left V 4 bases short and J 4 bases short, with 16 bases between. This CDR3 region has 15 residues. CDR3: CASSPRGWIPDTQYF. The CDR3 bases are TGTGCCAGCAGCCCCCGGGGGTGGATCCCAGATACGCAGTATTTT.